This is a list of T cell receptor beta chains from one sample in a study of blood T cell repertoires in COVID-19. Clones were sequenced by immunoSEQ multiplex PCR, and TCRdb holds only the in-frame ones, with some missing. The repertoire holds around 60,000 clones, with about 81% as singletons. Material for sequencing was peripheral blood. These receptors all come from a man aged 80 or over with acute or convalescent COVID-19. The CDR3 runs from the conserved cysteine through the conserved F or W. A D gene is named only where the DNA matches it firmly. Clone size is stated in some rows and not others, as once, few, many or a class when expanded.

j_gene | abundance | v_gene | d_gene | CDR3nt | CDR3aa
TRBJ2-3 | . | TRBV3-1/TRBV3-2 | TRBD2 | TGTGCCAGCAGCGGGCTAGCGGGGGCACGAGATACGCAGTATTTT | CASSGLAGARDTQYF
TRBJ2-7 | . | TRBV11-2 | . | TGTGCCAGCAGCTTAGACCGTCCGGGGGACTACGAGCAGTACTTC | CASSLDRPGDYEQYF
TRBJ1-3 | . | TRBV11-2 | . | TGTGCCAGCAGCGTTGGACAGCCCGCAAACACCATATATTTT | CASSVGQPANTIYF
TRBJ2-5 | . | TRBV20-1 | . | TGCAGTGCTAGTCCGGTGGCTAGAGAAGAGACCCAGTACTTC | CSASPVAREETQYF
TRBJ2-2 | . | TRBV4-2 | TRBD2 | TGTGCCAGCAGCTTGATAGCGGGGGGTATTTCAAACACCGGGGAGCTGTTTTTT | CASSLIAGGISNTGELFF
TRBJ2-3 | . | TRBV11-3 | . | TGTGCCAGCAGCCAGGGAAGCACAGATACGCAGTATTTT | CASSQGSTDTQYF
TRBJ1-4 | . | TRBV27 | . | TGTGCCAGCAAAGGCGGGGGCGCTTCTAATGAAAAACTGTTTTTT | CASKGGGASNEKLFF
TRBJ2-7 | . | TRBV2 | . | TGTGCCAGCTATATACCTAGCGACGAGCAGTACTTC | CASYIPSDEQYF
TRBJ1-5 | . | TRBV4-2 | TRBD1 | TGTGCCAGCAGCCAAGATCCTACAGGGGGCGATCAGCCCCAGCATTTT | CASSQDPTGGDQPQHF
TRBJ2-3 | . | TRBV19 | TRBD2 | TGTGCCAGTAGTAGACTAGCGGGGATGACTAGCACAGATACGCAGTATTTT | CASSRLAGMTSTDTQYF
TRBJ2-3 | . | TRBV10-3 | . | TGTGCCATCAGTGAGGGGCCCCAGGATACGCAGTATTTT | CAISEGPQDTQYF
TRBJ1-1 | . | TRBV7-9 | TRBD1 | TGTGCCAGCAGCGCAGAAGACAGGGGCTTGAACACTGAAGCTTTCTTT | CASSAEDRGLNTEAFF
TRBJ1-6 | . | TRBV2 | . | TGTGCCAGCACTATTTCGGCAGGTTCTAATTCACCCCTCCACTTT | CASTISAGSNSPLHF
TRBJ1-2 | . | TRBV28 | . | TGTGCCAGCAGTTTAAACAGCTATGGCTACACCTTC | CASSLNSYGYTF
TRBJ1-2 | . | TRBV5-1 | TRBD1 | TGCGCCAGCAGCGACAGGGACTTTAGAAATGGCTACACCTTC | CASSDRDFRNGYTF
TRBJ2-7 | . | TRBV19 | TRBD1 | TGTGCCAGTAGTGGGACAGGTAGTGGGCAGCAGTACTTC | CASSGTGSGQQYF
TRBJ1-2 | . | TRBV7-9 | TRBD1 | TGTGCCAGCAGCACCTCCCGACAGGGAGGCTATGGCTACACCTTC | CASSTSRQGGYGYTF
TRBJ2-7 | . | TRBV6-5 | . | TGTGCCAGCAGTTACCGTTCTAACTACGAGCAGTACTTC | CASSYRSNYEQYF
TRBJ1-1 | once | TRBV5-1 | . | TGCGCCAGCAGCTTCACAGGGACGAACACTGAAGCTTTCTTT | CASSFTGTNTEAFF
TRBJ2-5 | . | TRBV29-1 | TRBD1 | TGCAGCGCCACAATGACAGGGTTCGAGACCCAGTACTTC | CSATMTGFETQYF
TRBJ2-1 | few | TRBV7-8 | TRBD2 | TGTGCCAGCACCGCGACTAGCGACTACAATGAGCAGTTCTTC | CASTATSDYNEQFF
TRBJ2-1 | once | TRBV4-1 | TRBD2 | TGCGCCAGCAGCCAAAGCGGGGGCAGCTCCTACAATGAGCAGTTCTTC | CASSQSGGSSYNEQFF
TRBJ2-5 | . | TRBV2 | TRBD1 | TGTGCCAGCAGTGCTTCGACAGGGGGGACCCAGTACTTC | CASSASTGGTQYF
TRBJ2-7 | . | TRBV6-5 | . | TGTGCCAGCAGTCGGGGCTCCTACGAGCAGTACTTC | CASSRGSYEQYF
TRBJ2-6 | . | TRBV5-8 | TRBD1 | TGTGCCAGCACCCCTTCCCTAGGGACAGGGGTGCCCGGGGCCAACGTCCTGACTTTC | CASTPSLGTGVPGANVLTF
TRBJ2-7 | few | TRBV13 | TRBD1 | TGTGCCAGCAGCTCCAGTCCCGGACAGGGCATGTACGAGCAGTACTTC | CASSSSPGQGMYEQYF
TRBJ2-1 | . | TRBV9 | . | TGTGCCAGCAGCCAATCCGGTTCACTAGCAATCAATGAGCAGTTCTTC | CASSQSGSLAINEQFF
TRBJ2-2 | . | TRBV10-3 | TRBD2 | TGTGCCATCAGTCCCCCACTGGCGGGGGGTGACACCGGGGAGCTGTTTTTT | CAISPPLAGGDTGELFF
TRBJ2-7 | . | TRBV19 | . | TGTGCCAGTAGTAATCAGCAGGTGGGCCAGCAGTACTTC | CASSNQQVGQQYF
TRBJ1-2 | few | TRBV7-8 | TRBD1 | TGTGCCAGCAGCACCGACAGGGGGCATAGCTATGGCTACACCTTC | CASSTDRGHSYGYTF
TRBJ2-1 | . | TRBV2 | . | TGTGCCAGCAGTGAGAGTGGGGGCCGGCAGTTCTTC | CASSESGGRQFF
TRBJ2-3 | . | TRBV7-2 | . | TGTGCCAGCAGAGGACAGTCCTGGGCACAAGATACGCAGTATTTT | CASRGQSWAQDTQYF
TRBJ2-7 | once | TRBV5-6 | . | TGTGCCAGCAGCTTCAGCTACGAGCAGTACTTC | CASSFSYEQYF
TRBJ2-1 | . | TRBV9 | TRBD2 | TGTGCCAGCAGCTCAACTAGCGGGGGACCCCAAAGGAGCTCCTACAATGAGCAGTTCTTC | CASSSTSGGPQRSSYNEQFF
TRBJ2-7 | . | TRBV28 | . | TGTGCCAGCACCAGCGGGGCCACAGGGTCCTACGAGCAGTACTTC | CASTSGATGSYEQYF
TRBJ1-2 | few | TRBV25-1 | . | TGTGCCAGCGATACAGGGAATGGCTACACCTTC | CASDTGNGYTF
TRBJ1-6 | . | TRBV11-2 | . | TGTGCCAGCAGCTTAGGAGCAGGGAACAATTCACCCCTCCACTTT | CASSLGAGNNSPLHF
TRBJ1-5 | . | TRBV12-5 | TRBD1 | TGTGCTAGTGGTTCTACAGGGGATCAGCCCCAGCATTTT | CASGSTGDQPQHF
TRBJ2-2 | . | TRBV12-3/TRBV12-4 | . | TGTGCCAGCAGCAGGGGGGACACCGGGGAGCTGTTTTTT | CASSRGDTGELFF
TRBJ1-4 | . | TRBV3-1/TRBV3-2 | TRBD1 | TGTGCCAGCAGCCAATGGGACAGGGATGAAAAACTGTTTTTT | CASSQWDRDEKLFF
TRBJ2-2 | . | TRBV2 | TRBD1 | TGTGCCAGCCATTCTCAGGGGGCGCCGGGCACCGGGGAGCTGTTTTTT | CASHSQGAPGTGELFF
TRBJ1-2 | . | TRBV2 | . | TGTGCCAGCAAGGGAGTGTCCGCTAACTATGGCTACACCTTC | CASKGVSANYGYTF
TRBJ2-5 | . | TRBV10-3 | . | TGTGCCATCAGTGAAAACAGGGCAGGGGAGACCCAGTACTTC | CAISENRAGETQYF
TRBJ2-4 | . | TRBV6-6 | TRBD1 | TGTGCCAGCAGAGACCAGGGGGCCGGTGCCAAAAACATTCAGTACTTC | CASRDQGAGAKNIQYF
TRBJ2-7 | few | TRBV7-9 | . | TGTGCCAGCAGCCCAAGATTCCGAGGCGTCTACGAGCAGTACTTC | CASSPRFRGVYEQYF
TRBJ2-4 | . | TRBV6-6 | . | TGTGCCAGCACTCTGGATGGAGGCATTCAGTACTTC | CASTLDGGIQYF
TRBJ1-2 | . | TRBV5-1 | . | TGCGCCAGCAGCAGCACAGCTAACTATGGCTACACCTTC | CASSSTANYGYTF
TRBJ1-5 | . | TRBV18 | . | TGTGCCAGCTCACCACGAGCCCCTCAGCGGGATAATCAGCCCCAGCATTTT | CASSPRAPQRDNQPQHF